This TCR beta chain was recorded in a study of radiotherapy plus CTLA-4 blockade in lung cancer. The repertoire was sequenced with immunoSEQ multiplex PCR; TCRdb's copy has only in-frame clones and lacks some. The sample shows 70,000 to 95,000 clones, approximately 82% of them seen only once. The V and J ends lost 8 bases and 6 bases respectively, with 16 bases between them. The CDR3 has 13 residues. Germline V CDR1 and CDR2: SNHLY, FYNNEI. This sample comprised peripheral blood, obtained from a patient treated with radiotherapy plus ipilimumab. The chain has TRBV2 and TRBJ1-1; no definite D call. The sequence came from a human donor with non-small cell lung cancer that progressed on radiotherapy plus ipilimumab. The CDR3 spells CASGRLIRSEAFF. Written as DNA, the CDR3 is TGTGCCAGCGGCCGGTTGATTAGGTCTGAAGCTTTCTTT.